The 27 T cell receptor beta chains given below trace back to one sample, sequenced in a study of shared clonotypes between healthy human individuals. Using immunoSEQ multiplex PCR, the repertoire was profiled, and TCRdb retains in-frame clones only, with some absent. The sample yields some 2.3 million clones, 85% to 95% seen once. Sequencing was carried out using naive CD4+ T cells from PBMCs. Specified subset: CD45RA+ positively selected. The receptor set was obtained from a man aged 18 to 30 in good health. Some clones in this sample may be carry-over from other donors' samples.

CDR3 protein: CASSSWRGRNTEAFF. The CDR3 nucleotides read TGTGCCAGCAGCTCCTGGAGGGGCCGGAACACTGAAGCTTTCTTT. The chain joins TRBV11-1 to TRBJ1-1, with D perhaps matching TRBD1 (5 bases). The germline V gene encodes CDR1 SGHAT and CDR2 FQDESV (reference sequence). V lost 4 bases to trimming and J lost 1 base, with 13 bases between them. CDR3 length equals 15 residues.

This chain links TRBV5-1 with TRBJ2-2; 9 positions match TRBD1. Germline CDR1 reads SGHRS; CDR2 reads YFSETQ. The J segment lost 5 bases and the V segment lost 4 bases, leaving 6 bases of the junction unmatched. The CDR3 extends over 15 amino acids. CDR3 in DNA: TGCGCCAGCAGCACCGGGACAGGGATTACCGGGGAGCTGTTTTTT. It is translated as CASSTGTGITGELFF.

The J gene is TRBJ2-7, the V gene TRBV27; 9 bases agree with TRBD1. V was clipped by 6 bases and J by 2 bases; unmatched bases: 8. The CDR3 runs to 15 residues. Germline V lookup: CDR1 MNHEY, CDR2 SMNVEV (reference sequence). The CDR3 region has the DNA TGTGCCAGCAGCTTGGGGACAGGGAAGGCCTACGAGCAGTACTTC. It is translated as CASSLGTGKAYEQYF.

V usage is TRBV28 and J usage is TRBJ2-1; TRBD1 matches at 7 bases. CDR1 is MDHEN and CDR2 is SYDVKM in the germline V gene. V lost 2 bases to trimming and J lost 5 bases; unmatched junction nucleotides: 3. The CDR3 covers 14 residues. This chain's CDR3 is CASSLAGTDNEQFF. CDR3 sequence (DNA): TGTGCCAGCAGTTTAGCAGGGACAGACAATGAGCAGTTCTTC.

The rearrangement joins TRBV28 to TRBJ2-3, with D possibly matching TRBD2 (5 bases). Germline CDR1 and CDR2: MDHEN and SYDVKM. Trimming left V 10 bases short and J 8 bases short, with 28 bases between. This CDR3 is built from 16 residues. The CDR3 sequence: CATTPPGGRPGGTQYF. As DNA, the CDR3 is TGTGCCACCACCCCCCCTGGCGGCAGGCCTGGAGGTACGCAGTATTTT.

The genes are TRBV21-1 and TRBJ2-7; the D call TRBD1 from the table was never checked on the DNA. TRBV21-1 is labeled a pseudogene. The CDR3 spans 13 residues. This CDR3 is CASNRDRKNEQYF. The CDR3 DNA is TGTGCCAGCAACCGGGACAGAAAGAACGAGCAGTACTTC.

The rearrangement links TRBV5-1 to TRBJ2-1, with 7 positions matching TRBD2. Trimming at V came to 4 bases and at J to 5 bases, leaving 6 bases not matched to a gene. The CDR3 runs to 14 residues. CDR1 and CDR2 (germline): SGHRS, YFSETQ. The CDR3 loop reads CASSLGAGNNEQFF. The DNA of the CDR3 is TGCGCCAGCAGCCTGGGAGCGGGAAACAATGAGCAGTTCTTC.

This clone was seen only once. In nucleotides, the CDR3 is TGTGCCAGCACTAAGGACAGGAGCCAAGAGACCCAGTACTTC. It yields the protein CASTKDRSQETQYF. The chain joins TRBV2 to TRBJ2-5; 7 nucleotides match TRBD1. Per germline, CDR1 SNHLY and CDR2 FYNNEI. V lost 7 bases to trimming and J lost 1 base; unmatched junction nucleotides: 6. This CDR3 has 14 residues.

The chain couples TRBV5-1 to TRBJ1-2; D call uncertain. The CDR3 consists of 14 residues. CDR1 is SGHRS and CDR2 is YFSETQ in the germline V gene. V was pared by 4 bases and J by 1 base, with 11 bases between. CDR3 sequence: CASSTVDVNYGYTF. Here the CDR3 DNA reads TGCGCCAGCAGCACGGTAGACGTTAACTATGGCTACACCTTC.

The gene calls are TRBV28 and TRBJ1-1; no definite D call. Trimming took 3 bases from V and 6 from J, leaving 29 bases between them. This CDR3 spans 19 amino acids. The germline gives CDR1 MDHEN, CDR2 SYDVKM. The CDR3 here is CASSFSQWFVAPGNAEAFF. The CDR3 DNA sequence: TGTGCCAGCAGTTTTTCTCAATGGTTCGTGGCCCCCGGAAACGCTGAAGCTTTCTTT.

In this sample, this clone turned up once. CDR3 in amino acids: CASSVAVSYEQYF. The CDR3 region has the DNA TGTGCCAGCAGCGTAGCGGTCTCCTACGAGCAGTACTTC. The genes are TRBV28 and TRBJ2-7, with D maybe TRBD2 (6 bases). Germline V lookup: CDR1 MDHEN, CDR2 SYDVKM. This CDR3 contains 13 residues. V gave up 6 bases and J gave up 0 bases, with 9 bases separating them.

This chain links TRBV27 with TRBJ2-2; D unresolved. This CDR3 spans 15 amino acids. V shed 0 bases and J shed 6 bases, with 11 bases lying between them. Germline CDR1 reads MNHEY; CDR2 reads SMNVEV (reference sequence). In DNA, the CDR3 is TGTGCCAGCAGTTTATCGTCCTACGCCTCCGGGGAGCTGTTTTTT. Translated, it gives CASSLSSYASGELFF.

V is TRBV19 and J is TRBJ1-5; tentatively, D is TRBD1 (6 bases). This CDR3 has 13 amino acids. Germline-derived CDR1 and CDR2 are LNHDA and SQIVND (reference sequence). Trimming took off 5 bases at V and 9 bases at J, with 14 bases between the two ends. CDR3 amino acids: CASSVPTGRPQHF. The CDR3 DNA reads TGTGCCAGTAGTGTTCCTACAGGGCGGCCCCAGCATTTT.

The V call is TRBV4-1, the J call TRBJ1-4; TRBD1 agrees at 12 bases. With 3 bases clipped from V and 3 bases from J, the junction kept 5 bases outside the gene matches. The germline gives CDR1 MGHRA, CDR2 YSYEKL. This CDR3 is 17 amino acids long. Here the CDR3 DNA reads TGCGCCAGCAGCCAGGGACAGGGGGCTCCTTCTAATGAAAAACTGTTTTTT. Translated, it gives CASSQGQGAPSNEKLFF.

The chain has TRBV7-9 and TRBJ2-3; 9 bases map to TRBD2. This CDR3 contains 17 residues. Trimming took 0 bases from V and 7 from J; bases not matched to a gene: 11. Per the germline V gene, CDR1 is SEHNR and CDR2 is FQNEAQ (reference sequence). Here the CDR3 reads CASSLALGLAGPNTQYF. In DNA form, the CDR3 reads TGTGCCAGCAGCTTAGCTCTAGGGCTAGCGGGACCTAATACGCAGTATTTT.

The V gene is TRBV14, the J gene TRBJ2-5; tentatively, D is TRBD2 (5 bases). This CDR3 is built from 13 residues. Germline V gene sequence: CDR1 SGHDN, CDR2 FVKESK. V gave up 4 bases and J gave up 6 bases, with 12 bases separating them. CDR3 nucleotide sequence: TGTGCCAGCAGCCCGGGATCCCCAAAGACCCAGTACTTC. As protein: CASSPGSPKTQYF. Full variable domain (rest looked up from reference TRBV14 and TRBJ2-5): EAGVTQFPSHSVIEKGQTVTLRCDPISGHDNLYWYRRVMGKEIKFLLHFVKESKQDESGMPNNRFLAERTGGTYSTLKVQPAELEDSGVYFCASSPGSPKTQYFGPGTRLLVL.

This clone was detected once. The chain recombines TRBV25-1 with TRBJ1-4; D uncertain. Germline assignment: CDR1 MGHDK and CDR2 SYGVNS. Trimming took off 0 bases at V and 7 bases at J, with 12 bases between the two ends. The CDR3 runs 15 residues. The CDR3 here is CASSEYEGDLEKLFF. CDR3 in DNA: TGTGCCAGCAGTGAATATGAGGGTGATCTTGAAAAACTGTTTTTT. The complete variable domain, with remaining parts taken from reference TRBV25-1 and TRBJ1-4, reads EADIYQTPRYLVIGTGKKITLECSQTMGHDKMYWYQQDPGMELHLIHYSYGVNSTEKGDLSSESTVSRIRTEHFPLTLESARPSHTSQYLCASSEYEGDLEKLFFGSGTQLSVL.

The chain carries TRBV5-1 and TRBJ2-3, with 7 bases identical to TRBD2. Germline CDR1 SGHRS, CDR2 YFSETQ. Trimming removed 0 bases from V and 1 base from J; junction bases left unmatched: 5. CDR3 length: 16 residues. The CDR3 reads CASSLAGGPRTDTQYF. The CDR3 region has the DNA TGCGCCAGCAGCTTGGCGGGAGGTCCCCGCACAGATACGCAGTATTTT.

The chain employs TRBV6-1 and TRBJ1-3, with D perhaps matching TRBD1 (5 bases). V was trimmed by 10 bases and J by 0 bases, leaving 16 bases between them. CDR3 length equals 15 residues. Per the germline V gene, CDR1 is MNHNS and CDR2 is SASEGT. CDR3 sequence reads: CAIGAGTSSGNTIYF. As DNA, the CDR3 is TGTGCCATTGGGGCCGGGACTTCCTCTGGAAACACCATATATTTT.

Worth noting for this clone: The same CDR3 also results from other DNA sequences found in this sample. The chain has TRBV10-3 and TRBJ1-2, with TRBD1 matching 8 bases. The length of the CDR3 is 14 residues. Germline-derived CDR1 and CDR2 are ENHRY and SYGVKD. The trim removed 2 bases at V and 4 bases at J, leaving 3 bases unmatched. In DNA form, the CDR3 reads TGTGCCATCAGTGAGGGACAGGGAGGCTATGGCTACACCTTC. Protein: CAISEGQGGYGYTF.

The J gene is TRBJ2-1, the V gene TRBV15; the match to TRBD1 covers 8 bases. Germline CDR1 reads LNHNV; CDR2 reads YYDKDF (reference sequence). Trimming removed 4 bases from V and 6 bases from J; junction bases left unmatched: 14. This CDR3 has 17 residues. CDR3 bases: TGTGCCACCAGCACCCGGACAGGGACCACATTGGCCAATGAGCAGTTCTTC. Translation gives CATSTRTGTTLANEQFF.

The gene calls are TRBV28 and TRBJ1-2, with TRBD1 as a possible D gene (6 bases). The CDR3 length is 14 residues. Trimming removed 6 bases at V and 8 bases at J, with 19 bases between. Per the germline V gene, CDR1 is MDHEN and CDR2 is SYDVKM. CDR3 protein: CASSYRVVGTGYTF. As DNA, the CDR3 is TGTGCCAGCAGCTACAGGGTCGTCGGGACCGGCTACACCTTC.

V and J are TRBV7-3 and TRBJ2-2; TRBD1 aligns across 7 bases. The CDR3 has 14 residues. J gave up 7 bases and V 5 bases, and 7 bases lay outside the gene matches. Per germline, CDR1 SGHTA and CDR2 FQGTGA. This chain's CDR3 is CASSLQGWGGELFF. As DNA, the CDR3 is TGTGCCAGCAGCCTACAGGGGTGGGGCGGGGAGCTGTTTTTT. The complete variable domain, with remaining parts taken from reference TRBV7-3 and TRBJ2-2, reads GAGVSQTPSNKVTEKGKYVELRCDPISGHTALYWYRQSLGQGPEFLIYFQGTGAADDSGLPNDRFFAVRPEGSVSTLKIQRTERGDSAVYLCASSLQGWGGELFFGEGSRLTVL.

The rearrangement joins TRBV29-1 to TRBJ1-4; tentative D call: TRBD1 (5 bases). The germline V gene has CDR1 SQVTM and CDR2 ANQGSEA. V lost 3 bases and J lost 6, with 11 bases in between. This CDR3 is built from 13 residues. The CDR3 reads CSVEGGEDEKLFF. The CDR3 bases are TGCAGCGTTGAGGGGGGGGAAGATGAAAAACTGTTTTTT.

The CDR3 DNA reads TGTGCCAGCAGCCAAAGCGGGAGGGCCGGATTTGGGACCCAGTACTTC. Its translation: CASSQSGRAGFGTQYF. The chain carries TRBV11-2 and TRBJ2-5; the match to TRBD2 covers 10 bases. Germline V lookup: CDR1 SGHAT, CDR2 FQNNGV. The CDR3 length is 16 residues. The V and J ends lost 5 bases and 7 bases, in that order; junction bases with no gene match: 13.

The chain couples TRBV7-9 to TRBJ2-2; a possible D gene is TRBD2 (6 bases). The length of the CDR3 is 13 residues. Germline-derived CDR1 and CDR2 are SEHNR and FQNEAQ (reference sequence). Trimming removed 5 bases from V and 14 bases from J, with 18 bases in between. CDR3 in DNA: TGTGCCAGCAGCAGTATCCGGGACTCCCCCCTGTTTTTT. It encodes CASSSIRDSPLFF.

This chain joins TRBV6-1 and TRBJ1-6, with TRBD1 matching 8 bases. The CDR3 has 15 amino acids. Germline V gives CDR1 MNHNS, CDR2 SASEGT. V was clipped by 10 bases and J by 3 bases; unmatched bases: 8. Written as DNA, the CDR3 is TGTGCCATCCTGGACAGGGAGATCTATAATTCACCCCTCCACTTT. Its translation: CAILDREIYNSPLHF.